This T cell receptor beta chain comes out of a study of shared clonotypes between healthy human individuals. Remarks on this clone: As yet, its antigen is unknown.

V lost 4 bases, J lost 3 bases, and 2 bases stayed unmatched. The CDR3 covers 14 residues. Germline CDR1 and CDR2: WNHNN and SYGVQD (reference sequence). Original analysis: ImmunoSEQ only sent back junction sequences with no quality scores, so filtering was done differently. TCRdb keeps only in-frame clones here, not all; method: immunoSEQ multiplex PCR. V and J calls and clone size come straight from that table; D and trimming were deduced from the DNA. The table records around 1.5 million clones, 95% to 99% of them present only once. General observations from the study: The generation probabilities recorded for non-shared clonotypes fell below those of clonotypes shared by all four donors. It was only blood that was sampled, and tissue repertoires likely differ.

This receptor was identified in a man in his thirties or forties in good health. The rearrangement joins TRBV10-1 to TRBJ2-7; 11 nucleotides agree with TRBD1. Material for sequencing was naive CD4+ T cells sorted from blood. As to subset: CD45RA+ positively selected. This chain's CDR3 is CASSGDRGVYEQYF. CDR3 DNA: TGCGCCAGCAGTGGGGACAGGGGGGTCTACGAGCAGTACTTC.